This TCR beta chain was recorded in a study of human T cells and chemical hapten exposure. Indicated time point: patch test 1, 2 weeks after DPC sensitization. Treatment reported: therapeutic diphenylcyclopropenone sensitization with weekly scalp DPC. The donor pool consisted of alopecia patients aged 18 to 70 years, considered suitable for DPC. TCRdb re-called the RACE reads through MiXCR, storing one row per CDR3 protein. The table has 150,000 to 200,000 distinct CDR3 sequences, about 20% seen once. This clonotype has a handful of counts. The germline CDR1 and CDR2 sequences are MNHNS and SASEGT. With V trimmed by 4 bases and J by 4 bases, 5 bases remained unmatched. The CDR3 runs 15 residues.

Sequenced material: whole blood, taken in connection with sensitization to the hapten diphenylcyclopropenone (DPC). The rearrangement uses TRBV6-1 and TRBJ2-7, with 12 nucleotides matching TRBD2. This TCR was recovered from a woman between 45 and 65 years old with alopecia areata. Some clones in this sample may be carry-over from other donors' samples. The CDR3 spells CASSALAGGAYEQYF. The DNA of the CDR3 is TGTGCCAGCAGTGCACTAGCGGGAGGCGCGTACGAGCAGTACTTC.